A single sample gave rise to the 9 T cell receptor beta chains below, sequenced in a study of cytomegalovirus exposure and HLA in healthy donors. Clones were read by immunoSEQ multiplex PCR, and TCRdb kept only the in-frame ones, dropping some. The sample contains some 110,000 clones, 70% to 90% of which appear only once. The sample taken for sequencing was PBMCs. The receptors shown here come from a young man in good health and CMV-seropositive.

The chain links TRBV19 to TRBJ2-7, with TRBD1 as a possible D gene (6 bases). Germline V gene sequence: CDR1 LNHDA, CDR2 SQIVND (reference sequence). This CDR3 spans 11 amino acids. V was shortened by 6 bases and J by 3 bases, with 6 bases between the two germline ends. CDR3 loop: CASRQGYEQYF. The DNA for the CDR3 is TGTGCCAGTAGACAGGGCTACGAGCAGTACTTC.

The chain has TRBV6-1 and TRBJ2-5, with a possible D match to TRBD2 (6 bases). The CDR3 loop spans 14 amino acids. V shed 3 bases and J shed 2 bases, with 10 bases lying between them. Germline V lookup: CDR1 MNHNS, CDR2 SASEGT. Here the CDR3 DNA reads TGTGCCAGCAGTGACCTGACTAGACAAGAGACCCAGTACTTC. It codes for CASSDLTRQETQYF.

The CDR3 nucleotides read TGTGCCAGCAGGTCGGGGAGAGAGACCCAGTACTTC. This gives the protein CASRSGRETQYF. The chain joins TRBV7-9 to TRBJ2-5; TRBD2 might be the D (5 bases). The germline V gene has CDR1 SEHNR and CDR2 FQNEAQ (reference sequence). The V end was cut by 6 bases, the J end by 4 bases, with 9 bases between. The CDR3 runs 12 residues.

V is TRBV2 and J is TRBJ2-7; D might be TRBD1 (6 bases). V was clipped by 6 bases and J by 6 bases, with 18 bases between them. CDR3 size: 14 residues. Germline V gene data show CDR1 as SNHLY and CDR2 as FYNNEI. This CDR3 is CASRYNRDPGEQYF. CDR3 nucleotides: TGTGCCAGCAGATACAACAGGGATCCGGGCGAGCAGTACTTC.

The chain joins TRBV5-1 to TRBJ2-5; D perhaps matches TRBD2 (6 bases). Trimming removed 4 bases at V and 3 bases at J, with 10 bases between. Germline loops: CDR1 SGHRS, CDR2 YFSETQ. The CDR3 extends over 13 amino acids. CDR3 nucleotide sequence: TGCGCCAGCAGCGAGGGACTCGAAGAGACCCAGTACTTC. Translated: CASSEGLEETQYF.

The rearrangement uses TRBV4-1 and TRBJ2-7; 9 bases are shared with TRBD1. V lost 1 base and J lost 5; bases outside the gene matches: 3. The CDR3 spans 14 residues. Germline CDR1 MGHRA, CDR2 YSYEKL. CDR3 nucleotide sequence: TGCGCCAGCAGCCAAGGACAGGGGGTGGACGAGCAGTACTTC. Its protein is CASSQGQGVDEQYF.

This rearrangement joins TRBV7-9 to TRBJ1-6, with TRBD1 as a possible D gene (5 bases). The CDR3 length is 14 residues. CDR1 is SEHNR, CDR2 FQNEAQ, per germline (reference sequence). V was shortened by 3 bases and J by 7 bases, with 10 bases between the two germline ends. The CDR3: CASSFQGGNSPLHF. CDR3 nucleotide sequence: TGTGCCAGCAGCTTTCAGGGAGGCAATTCACCCCTCCACTTT.

The chain combines TRBV5-6 with TRBJ1-4; 9 bases are a match to TRBD1. The CDR3 consists of 16 residues. From germline, CDR1 is SGHDT and CDR2 YYEEEE. After removal of 0 bases from V and 6 bases from J, the junction contained 6 bases not matched to a gene. CDR3 amino acids: CASSLGDTGGYEKLFF. The DNA for the CDR3 is TGTGCCAGCAGCTTGGGGGACACAGGGGGCTATGAAAAACTGTTTTTT.

This chain's CDR3 is CAWSAGKRTEAFF. The CDR3 DNA follows: TGTGCCTGGAGCGCAGGGAAGAGGACTGAAGCTTTCTTT. V usage is TRBV30 and J usage is TRBJ1-1, with D possibly TRBD1 on 5 matching bases. The V end was cut by 3 bases, the J end by 5 bases, with 13 bases between. Germline CDR1 and CDR2: GTSNPN and SVGIG (reference sequence). This CDR3 comprises 13 residues.